This T cell receptor beta chain was sequenced for a study of glioma-infiltrating T cells after dendritic cell vaccination. The repertoire was sequenced with immunoSEQ multiplex PCR; TCRdb's copy has only in-frame clones and lacks some. This table has roughly 83,000 clones, 65% to 90% appearing once. This sequence originates from a human donor with glioblastoma. The sample here was blood, taken before dendritic cell vaccination.

Here the CDR3 DNA reads TGTGCCAGTAGTACAGCCTCAGGATCTAACTATGGCTACACCTTC. This translates into CASSTASGSNYGYTF. This chain joins TRBV19 and TRBJ1-2; D gene unclear. V gave up 4 bases and J gave up 0 bases, with 12 bases separating them. The CDR3 is 15 amino acids. Germline V gene sequence: CDR1 LNHDA, CDR2 SQIVND (reference sequence).